This TCR beta chain was retrieved from a study of blood T cell repertoires in COVID-19. The table came from immunoSEQ multiplex PCR; TCRdb's copy has only in-frame clones and leaves some out. This sample carries about 300,000 clones, roughly 87% of them seen once, and the ten largest clones take roughly 2.1%. Germline V lookup: CDR1 MDHEN, CDR2 SYDVKM. V was pared by 5 bases and J by 2 bases, with 13 bases between. The CDR3 loop spans 14 amino acids. The TCR was taken from a man younger than 35 with active or convalescent COVID-19. The sample consisted of peripheral blood. The chain joins TRBV28 to TRBJ2-7, with D unclear. The CDR3 nucleotides are TGTGCCAGCAGTCCCGCTAAACCGGCCTACGAGCAGTACTTC. This translates into CASSPAKPAYEQYF.